These 19 T cell receptor beta chains came from one sample sequenced in a study of metastatic and nonmetastatic thyroid tumors. TCRdb re-called clones from the PCR reads using MiXCR. The sample includes under 20,000 clones, about 3.7% seen only once; the top ten take 20% to 25%. Every patient underwent thyroid surgery untreated. The sample was tumor tissue. The receptors were gathered from a female donor with papillary thyroid cancer or a benign thyroid nodule (not recorded which). Some clones in this sample may be carry-over from other donors' samples.

This clone was seen many times. The chain carries TRBV30 and TRBJ1-4, with a possible D match to TRBD1 (6 bases). The length of the CDR3 is 14 residues. Trimming took 0 bases from V and 10 from J, leaving 15 bases between them. Germline CDR1 and CDR2: GTSNPN and SVGIG (reference sequence). Here the CDR3 reads CAWSVRDTLAKLFF. CDR3 coding DNA: TGTGCCTGGAGTGTACGGGACACCTTGGCAAAACTGTTTTTT.

The J gene is TRBJ2-3, the V gene TRBV15; no clear D gene. Germline V CDR1 and CDR2: LNHNV, YYDKDF (reference sequence). This CDR3 has 14 amino acids. V was shortened by 0 bases and J by 3 bases, with 7 bases between the two germline ends. For the CDR3, the DNA is TGTGCCACCAGCAGAGACGACGGAACAGATACGCAGTATTTT. Translated: CATSRDDGTDTQYF.

The table lists this clone with a few counts. This sequence joins TRBV12-3 or TRBV12-4 and TRBJ1-3; perhaps TRBD1 as D (5 bases). CDR3 length equals 16 residues. V lost 10 bases and J 0 bases, leaving 19 bases between the germline ends. The CDR3 DNA follows: TGTGCCACCGCCGAACTCGGGACTGCCTCTGGAAACACCATATATTTT. Protein sequence: CATAELGTASGNTIYF.

This clone was seen at least ten times. CDR3 loop: CASSYSSGQVGNYGYTF. The CDR3 DNA reads as TGCGCCAGCAGCTACTCCTCCGGACAGGTGGGAAACTATGGCTACACCTTC. This chain connects TRBV5-1 to TRBJ1-2; 7 positions match TRBD1. The germline V gene has CDR1 SGHRS and CDR2 YFSETQ. Trimming took 3 bases from V and 2 from J; bases not matched to a gene: 13. The CDR3 has 17 residues. The whole variable domain, remainder taken from reference TRBV5-1 and TRBJ1-2, is KAGVTQTPRYLIKTRGQQVTLSCSPISGHRSVSWYQQTPGQGLQFLFEYFSETQRNKGNFPGRFSGRQFSNSRSEMNVSTLELGDSALYLCASSYSSGQVGNYGYTFGSGTRLTVV.

This clone was counted between two and nine times. For the CDR3, the DNA is TGTGCCAGCAGTTACCTGGGACCTAACCGCTACGAGCAGTACGTC. Translating it yields CASSYLGPNRYEQYV. This chain uses TRBV6-9 with TRBJ2-7; D possibly matches TRBD1 or TRBD2 (5 bases each). The CDR3 is 15 residues long. V was cut by 3 bases and J by 3 bases, with 15 bases left in between. Germline values: CDR1 MNHGY, CDR2 SVAAGI.

This clone is a singleton in its sample. This sequence joins TRBV12-3 or TRBV12-4 and TRBJ2-1; D remains unclear. This CDR3 is built from 14 residues. V lost 0 bases, J lost 5 bases, and 8 bases lay in between. In DNA form, the CDR3 reads TGTGCCAGCAGTTTAGCTCCGTTGAACAATGAGCAGTTCTTC. It translates to CASSLAPLNNEQFF.

This clone was recorded at least ten times. This chain connects TRBV6-1 to TRBJ1-3; D possibly corresponds to TRBD1 (6 bases). The V end was cut by 3 bases, the J end by 0 bases, with 9 bases between. Germline CDR1 reads MNHNS; CDR2 reads SASEGT. CDR3 length equals 15 residues. The DNA for the CDR3 is TGTGCCAGCAGTGACGAGGGGGGCTCTGGAAACACCATATATTTT. Translation: CASSDEGGSGNTIYF.

CDR3 region: CATSDSGRGVNQPQHF. The CDR3 nucleotides read TGTGCCACCAGTGATTCTGGCAGGGGCGTTAATCAGCCCCAGCATTTT. The chain couples TRBV24-1 to TRBJ1-5; perhaps TRBD1 as D (6 bases). The CDR3 contains 16 residues. CDR1 is KGHDR, CDR2 SFDVKD, per germline. Trimming took off 2 bases at V and 4 bases at J, with 14 bases between the two ends.

By its share, this clone is large. The chain joins TRBV2 to TRBJ1-1, with TRBD1 matching 8 bases. The CDR3 sequence is 14 residues long. Losses at the gene ends were 4 bases for V and 3 bases for J; bases not matched to a gene: 4. CDR1 and CDR2 from the germline V gene are SNHLY and FYNNEI. The CDR3 protein is CASSATGGDTEAFF. The CDR3 DNA sequence: TGTGCCAGCAGTGCCACAGGGGGGGACACTGAAGCTTTCTTT.

Details on this clone: A much larger clone lies one base from this, so it may be a read error. Within the sample, other DNA sequences also encode this same CDR3. The V gene is TRBV24-1, the J gene TRBJ1-5; possible D gene TRBD1, 5 bases. The length of the CDR3 is 13 residues. The V and J ends lost 3 bases and 9 bases respectively, with 11 bases between them. Germline assignment: CDR1 KGHDR and CDR2 SFDVKD. The CDR3 region has the DNA TGTGCCACCAGTGATACAGGTGGCCTGCCCCAGCATTTT. This encodes CATSDTGGLPQHF.

This clone was picked up a small number of times. The chain is built from TRBV28 and TRBJ2-7; 12 bases map to TRBD1. This CDR3 spans 13 amino acids. V lost 5 bases, J lost 11 bases, and 7 bases stayed unmatched. CDR1 and CDR2 (germline): MDHEN, SYDVKM. The CDR3 region is CASSQGQGAGEYF. The DNA of the CDR3 is TGTGCCAGCAGTCAGGGACAGGGGGCAGGAGAGTACTTC.

The chain employs TRBV6-1 and TRBJ1-2; 8 nucleotides line up with TRBD1. J gave up 3 bases and V 5 bases, and 8 bases lay outside the gene matches. The CDR3 covers 15 residues. Germline V lookup: CDR1 MNHNS, CDR2 SASEGT. CDR3 sequence (DNA): TGTGCCAGCAGTAGCAGGACAGGGAAGGACTATGGCTACACCTTC. It specifies CASSSRTGKDYGYTF.

This clone is medium-sized within its sample. The chain is built from TRBV20-1 and TRBJ2-7, with 9 bases lining up with TRBD2. CDR1 is DFQATT, CDR2 SNEGSKA, per germline (reference sequence). CDR3 length: 14 amino acids. The trim removed 2 bases at V and 6 bases at J, leaving 8 bases unmatched. CDR3 residues: CSARPPGTSPEQYF. The CDR3 coding sequence is TGCAGTGCTAGACCCCCCGGGACTAGCCCCGAGCAGTACTTC.

V gene TRBV6-1 combines with J gene TRBJ2-1; 8 nucleotides align to TRBD2. The CDR3 has 15 residues. Germline values: CDR1 MNHNS, CDR2 SASEGT. The V and J ends lost 5 bases and 4 bases, in that order; junction bases with no gene match: 7. The CDR3 DNA is TGTGCCAGCAGTTACGGGGGGGCCGAATACAATGAGCAGTTCTTC. Amino acids: CASSYGGAEYNEQFF.

The table lists this clone with a few counts. V is TRBV27 and J is TRBJ2-7; TRBD1 is a possible D gene (6 bases). The CDR3 covers 14 residues. Trimming took 3 bases from V and 2 from J, leaving 11 bases between them. The V gene's germline CDR1 is MNHEY and CDR2 SMNVEV (reference sequence). The CDR3 nucleotides are TGTGCCAGCAGTTTGACAGGAGGAACCTACGAGCAGTACTTC. Protein sequence: CASSLTGGTYEQYF.

This clone was detected a few times. The chain employs TRBV5-1 and TRBJ2-2; 7 positions agree with TRBD1. Germline V gene sequence: CDR1 SGHRS, CDR2 YFSETQ. V lost 4 bases and J lost 3; bases outside the gene matches: 6. This CDR3 spans 15 amino acids. Here the CDR3 DNA reads TGCGCCAGCAGCCCTGGGACAGCCTACACCGGGGAGCTGTTTTTT. This codes for CASSPGTAYTGELFF.

Only a few counts were recorded for this clone. V is TRBV2 and J is TRBJ1-2; D is unresolved. The germline gives CDR1 SNHLY, CDR2 FYNNEI. Between the trimmed V and J ends, which lost 1 base and 6 bases, there was a span of 12 bases. The CDR3 covers 14 residues. Written as DNA, the CDR3 is TGTGCCAGCAGTGAAGTGGATAGTAAGGATGGCTACACCTTC. It specifies CASSEVDSKDGYTF.

This clone was counted a few times. The chain uses TRBV19 and TRBJ2-1, with 8 bases fitting TRBD1. J gave up 9 bases and V 4 bases, and 8 bases lay outside the gene matches. This CDR3 has 14 amino acids. Germline-derived CDR1 and CDR2 are LNHDA and SQIVND (reference sequence). The CDR3 here is CASSKQGARSEQFF. The CDR3 nucleotides read TGTGCCAGTAGTAAGCAGGGGGCGCGTAGTGAGCAGTTCTTC.

This clone was seen only a few times. The J gene is TRBJ2-3, the V gene TRBV28; 7 bases are a match to TRBD2. Germline-derived CDR1 and CDR2 are MDHEN and SYDVKM. The V segment lost 2 bases and the J segment 0 bases; nucleotides outside the gene matches: 5. This CDR3 is 16 amino acids long. The CDR3: CASSLKRDTSTDTQYF. The CDR3, as DNA: TGTGCCAGCAGTTTAAAGCGGGATACTAGCACAGATACGCAGTATTTT.